These 2 T cell receptor beta chains share one sample of origin, sequenced in a study of tumor-infiltrating lymphocytes in oesophageal squamous cell carcinoma. TCRdb independently ran MiXCR on the PCR reads; one entry per CDR3 protein. The sample carries around 21,000 distinct CDR3 sequences, about 40% recorded once. Sample: normal esophageal tissue next to the tumor. The origin of the receptors is a male donor with esophageal squamous cell carcinoma.

This clonotype has a count of ten or more. The DNA of the CDR3 is TGTGCCAGCAGTTTCAGGGTTGTCGAAAAACTGTTTTTT. Its translation: CASSFRVVEKLFF. This chain joins TRBV28 and TRBJ1-4, with D maybe TRBD1 (5 bases). The germline V gene has CDR1 MDHEN and CDR2 SYDVKM. The germline V and J ends were trimmed by 3 bases and 8 bases, with 10 bases remaining between them. The CDR3 has 13 amino acids.

This clonotype is medium-sized within its sample. The CDR3 loop reads CASSPRTSGLGTQYF. The CDR3 DNA is TGTGCCAGCAGCCCACGGACTAGCGGCCTAGGGACCCAGTACTTC. J is TRBJ2-5 and V is TRBV11-2; 10 nucleotides align to TRBD2. Trimming at V came to 5 bases and at J to 7 bases, leaving 10 bases not matched to a gene. The V gene's germline CDR1 is SGHAT and CDR2 FQNNGV. This CDR3 comprises 15 residues. The full variable domain, with the rest looked up from reference TRBV11-2 and TRBJ2-5, is EAGVAQSPRYKIIEKRQSVAFWCNPISGHATLYWYQQILGQGPKLLIQFQNNGVVDDSQLPKDRFSAERLKGVDSTLKIQPAKLEDSAVYLCASSPRTSGLGTQYFGPGTRLLVL.